This TCR beta chain came from a study of lymphopenia after photon versus proton radiotherapy. Study findings and constraints: After lymphocyte nadir, photon-treated repertoires showed oligoclonal expansion, especially CD8+ Temra. Post-nadir TCR diversity decline inversely tracked overall survival among those who died.

About this clone: Its matching antigen is unknown.

V lost 3 bases, J lost 2 bases, and 6 bases stayed unmatched. The CDR3 sequence is 16 residues long. Germline V lookup: CDR1 KGHSH, CDR2 LQKENI. TCRdb keeps only in-frame clones here, not all; method: immunoSEQ multiplex PCR. This table holds fewer than 25,000 clones, 92% found once. This specimen was peripheral blood, taken from a patient treated with proton-based radiotherapy. V usage is TRBV18 and J usage is TRBJ2-2; 7 nucleotides match TRBD1. The sequence came from a woman between 65 and 79 years old with pancreatic cancer. Some clones in this sample may be carry-over from other donors' samples. The CDR3 reads CASSPGTVINTGELFF. The CDR3 nucleotides read TGTGCCAGCTCACCGGGGACAGTGATAAACACCGGGGAGCTGTTTTTT.